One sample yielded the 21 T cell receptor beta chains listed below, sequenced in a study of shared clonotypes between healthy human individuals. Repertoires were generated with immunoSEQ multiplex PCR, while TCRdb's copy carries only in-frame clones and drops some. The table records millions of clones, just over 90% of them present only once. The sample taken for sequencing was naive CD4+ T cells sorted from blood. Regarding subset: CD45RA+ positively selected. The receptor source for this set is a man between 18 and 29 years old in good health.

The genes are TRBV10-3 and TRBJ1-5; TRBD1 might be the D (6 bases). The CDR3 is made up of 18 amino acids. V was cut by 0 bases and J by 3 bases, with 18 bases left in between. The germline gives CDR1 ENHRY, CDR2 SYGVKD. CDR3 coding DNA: TGTGCCATCAGTGAGTCTGGGGGACCAGGGGACCCCAATCAGCCCCAGCATTTT. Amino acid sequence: CAISESGGPGDPNQPQHF.

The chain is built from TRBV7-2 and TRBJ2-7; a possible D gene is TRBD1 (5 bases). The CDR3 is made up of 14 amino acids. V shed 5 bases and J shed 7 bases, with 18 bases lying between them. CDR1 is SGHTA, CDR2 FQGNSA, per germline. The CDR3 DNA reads TGTGCCAGCAGCACGTTGGGGTTTGGGGCAGAGCAGTACTTC. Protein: CASSTLGFGAEQYF.

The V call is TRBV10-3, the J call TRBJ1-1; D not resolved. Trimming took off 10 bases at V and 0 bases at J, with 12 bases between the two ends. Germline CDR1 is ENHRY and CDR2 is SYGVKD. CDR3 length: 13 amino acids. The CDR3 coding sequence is TGTGCCACGACTAGGGTCCTGAACACTGAAGCTTTCTTT. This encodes CATTRVLNTEAFF.

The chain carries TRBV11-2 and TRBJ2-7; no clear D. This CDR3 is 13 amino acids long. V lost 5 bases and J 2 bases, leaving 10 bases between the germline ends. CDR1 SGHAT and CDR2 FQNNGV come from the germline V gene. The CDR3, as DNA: TGTGCCAGCAGCGGTTCTACCACCTACGAGCAGTACTTC. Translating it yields CASSGSTTYEQYF.

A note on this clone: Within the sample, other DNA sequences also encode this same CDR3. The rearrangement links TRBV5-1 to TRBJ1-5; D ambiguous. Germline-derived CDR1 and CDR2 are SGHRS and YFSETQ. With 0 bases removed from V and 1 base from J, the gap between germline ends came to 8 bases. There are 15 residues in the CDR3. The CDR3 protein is CASSLAGLSNQPQHF. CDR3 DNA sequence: TGCGCCAGCAGCTTGGCCGGATTAAGCAATCAGCCCCAGCATTTT.

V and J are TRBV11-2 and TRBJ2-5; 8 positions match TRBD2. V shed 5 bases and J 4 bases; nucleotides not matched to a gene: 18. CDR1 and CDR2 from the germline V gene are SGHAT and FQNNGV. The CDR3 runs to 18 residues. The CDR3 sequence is CASSLYRVAGTVLETQYF. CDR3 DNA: TGTGCCAGCAGCCTTTATAGGGTAGCGGGGACGGTGTTAGAGACCCAGTACTTC.

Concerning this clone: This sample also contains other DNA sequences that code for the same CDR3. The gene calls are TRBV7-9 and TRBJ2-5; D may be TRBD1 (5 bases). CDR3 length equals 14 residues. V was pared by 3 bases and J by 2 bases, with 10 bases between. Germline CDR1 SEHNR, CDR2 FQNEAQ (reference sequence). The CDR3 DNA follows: TGTGCCAGCAGCTTGCGGACACTGCAAGAGACCCAGTACTTC. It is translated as CASSLRTLQETQYF.

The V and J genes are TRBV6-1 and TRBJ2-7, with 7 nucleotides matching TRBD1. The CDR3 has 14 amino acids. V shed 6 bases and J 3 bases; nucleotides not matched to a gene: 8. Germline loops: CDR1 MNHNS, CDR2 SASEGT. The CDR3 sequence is CASRATGLGYEQYF. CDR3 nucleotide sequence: TGTGCCAGCAGGGCGACAGGGTTAGGCTACGAGCAGTACTTC.

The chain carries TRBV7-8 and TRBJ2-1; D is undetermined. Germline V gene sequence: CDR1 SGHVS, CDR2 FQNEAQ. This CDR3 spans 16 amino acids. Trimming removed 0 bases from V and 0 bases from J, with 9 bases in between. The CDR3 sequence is CASSLAVGYSYNEQFF. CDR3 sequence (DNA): TGTGCCAGCAGCTTAGCGGTGGGGTACTCCTACAATGAGCAGTTCTTC.

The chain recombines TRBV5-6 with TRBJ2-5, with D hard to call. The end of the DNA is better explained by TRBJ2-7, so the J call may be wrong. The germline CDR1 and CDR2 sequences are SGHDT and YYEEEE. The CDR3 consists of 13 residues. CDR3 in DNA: TGTGCCAGCAGCTTGGATCAGAACTACGAGCAGTACTTC. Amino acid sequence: CASSLDQNYEQYF.

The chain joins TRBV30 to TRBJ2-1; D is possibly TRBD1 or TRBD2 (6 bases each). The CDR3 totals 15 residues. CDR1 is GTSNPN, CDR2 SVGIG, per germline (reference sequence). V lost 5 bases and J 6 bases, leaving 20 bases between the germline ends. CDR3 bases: TGTGCCTGGGAAACTGCGGGACAACTTTCCAATGAGCAGTTCTTC. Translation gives CAWETAGQLSNEQFF. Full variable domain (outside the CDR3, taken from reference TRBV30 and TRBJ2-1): SQTIHQWPATLVQPVGSPLSLECTVEGTSNPNLYWYRQAAGRGLQLLFYSVGIGQISSEVPQNLSASRPQDRQFILSSKKLLLSDSGFYLCAWETAGQLSNEQFFGPGTRLTVL.

In DNA, the CDR3 is TGTGCCAGCAGCTATAGCGTGAGTGAGCAGTTCTTC. It specifies CASSYSVSEQFF. This rearrangement joins TRBV7-2 to TRBJ2-1; the D gene is possibly TRBD2 (5 bases). Trimming took 4 bases from V and 9 from J, leaving 10 bases between them. Germline V lookup: CDR1 SGHTA, CDR2 FQGNSA. This CDR3 comprises 12 residues.

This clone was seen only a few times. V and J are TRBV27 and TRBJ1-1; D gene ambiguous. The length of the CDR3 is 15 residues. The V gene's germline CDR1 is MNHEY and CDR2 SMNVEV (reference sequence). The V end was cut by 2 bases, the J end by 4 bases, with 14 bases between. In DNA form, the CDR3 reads TGTGCCAGCAGTTTAACCGGGGTCAGGAGCACTGAAGCTTTCTTT. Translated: CASSLTGVRSTEAFF.

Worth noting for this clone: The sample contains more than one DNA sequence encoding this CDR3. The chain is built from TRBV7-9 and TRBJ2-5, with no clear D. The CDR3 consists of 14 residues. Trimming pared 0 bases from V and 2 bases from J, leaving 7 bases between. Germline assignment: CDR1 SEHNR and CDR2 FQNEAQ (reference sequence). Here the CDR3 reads CASSLAEIQETQYF. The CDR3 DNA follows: TGTGCCAGCAGCTTAGCGGAAATTCAAGAGACCCAGTACTTC.

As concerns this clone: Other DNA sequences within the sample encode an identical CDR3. The CDR3 DNA reads as TGTGCCAGCAGTGGACAAGTCCAAGAGACCCAGTACTTC. Its protein is CASSGQVQETQYF. The gene calls are TRBV2 and TRBJ2-5; D uncertain. V gave up 4 bases and J gave up 1 base, with 7 bases separating them. CDR3 length: 13 residues. Germline V gives CDR1 SNHLY, CDR2 FYNNEI.

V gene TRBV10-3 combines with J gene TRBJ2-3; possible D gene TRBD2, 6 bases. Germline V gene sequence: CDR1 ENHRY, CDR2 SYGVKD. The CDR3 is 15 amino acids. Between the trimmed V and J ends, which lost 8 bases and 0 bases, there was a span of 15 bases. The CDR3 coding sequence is TGTGCCATCGGTAGCGCGGGAACTAGCACAGATACGCAGTATTTT. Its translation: CAIGSAGTSTDTQYF.

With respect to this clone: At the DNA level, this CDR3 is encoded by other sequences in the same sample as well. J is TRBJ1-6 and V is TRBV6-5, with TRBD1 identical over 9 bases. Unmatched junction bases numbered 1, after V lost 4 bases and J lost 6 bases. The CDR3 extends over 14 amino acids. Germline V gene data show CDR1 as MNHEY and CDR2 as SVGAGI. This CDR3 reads CASSSGQGNSPLHF. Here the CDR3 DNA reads TGTGCCAGCAGTTCGGGACAGGGTAATTCACCCCTCCACTTT.

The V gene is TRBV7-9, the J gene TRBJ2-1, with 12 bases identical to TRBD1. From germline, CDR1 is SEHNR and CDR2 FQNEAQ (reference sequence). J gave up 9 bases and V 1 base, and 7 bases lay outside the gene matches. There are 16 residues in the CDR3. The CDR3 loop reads CASSLEGQGARGEQFF. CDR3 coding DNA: TGTGCCAGCAGCTTAGAGGGACAGGGGGCTAGGGGTGAGCAGTTCTTC.

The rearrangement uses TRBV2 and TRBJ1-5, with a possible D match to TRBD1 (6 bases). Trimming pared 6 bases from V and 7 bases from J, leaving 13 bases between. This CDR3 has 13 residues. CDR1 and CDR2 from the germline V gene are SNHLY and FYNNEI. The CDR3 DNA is TGTGCCAGCAGATCCACAGGGCAGCAGCCCCAGCATTTT. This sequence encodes CASRSTGQQPQHF.

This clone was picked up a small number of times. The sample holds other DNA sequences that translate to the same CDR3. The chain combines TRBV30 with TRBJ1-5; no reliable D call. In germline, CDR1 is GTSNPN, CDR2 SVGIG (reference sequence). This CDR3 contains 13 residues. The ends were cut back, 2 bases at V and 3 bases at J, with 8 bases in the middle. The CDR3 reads CAWSRDSNQPQHF. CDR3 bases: TGTGCCTGGAGTAGGGATTCCAATCAGCCCCAGCATTTT.

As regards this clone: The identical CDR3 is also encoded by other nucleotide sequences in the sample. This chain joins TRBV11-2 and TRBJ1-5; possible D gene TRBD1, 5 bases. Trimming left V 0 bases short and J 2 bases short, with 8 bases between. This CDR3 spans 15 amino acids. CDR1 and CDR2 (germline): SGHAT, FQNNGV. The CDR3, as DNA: TGTGCCAGCAGCTTAGAGGGGGTTGGCAATCAGCCCCAGCATTTT. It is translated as CASSLEGVGNQPQHF.